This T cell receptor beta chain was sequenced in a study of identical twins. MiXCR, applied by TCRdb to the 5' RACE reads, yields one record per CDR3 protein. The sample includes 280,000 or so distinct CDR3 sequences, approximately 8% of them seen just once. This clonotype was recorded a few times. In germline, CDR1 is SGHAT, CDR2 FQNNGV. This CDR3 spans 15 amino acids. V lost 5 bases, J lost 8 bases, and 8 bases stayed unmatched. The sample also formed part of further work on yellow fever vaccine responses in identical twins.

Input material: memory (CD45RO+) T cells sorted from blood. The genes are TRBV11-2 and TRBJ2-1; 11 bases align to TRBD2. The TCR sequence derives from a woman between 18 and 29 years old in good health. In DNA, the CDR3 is TGTGCCAGCAGCCCCACCGGGACTAGCGGCTATGAGCAGTTCTTC. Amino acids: CASSPTGTSGYEQFF.